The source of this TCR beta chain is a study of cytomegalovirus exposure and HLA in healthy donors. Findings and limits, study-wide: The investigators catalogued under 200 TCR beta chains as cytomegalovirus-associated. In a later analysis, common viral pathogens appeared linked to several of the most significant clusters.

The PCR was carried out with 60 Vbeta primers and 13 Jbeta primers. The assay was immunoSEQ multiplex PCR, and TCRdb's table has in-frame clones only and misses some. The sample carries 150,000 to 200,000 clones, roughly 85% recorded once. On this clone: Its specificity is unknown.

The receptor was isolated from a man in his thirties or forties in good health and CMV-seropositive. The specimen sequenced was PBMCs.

This CDR3 is CASSAAGFYTDTQYF. Here the CDR3 DNA reads TGTGCCAGCAGCGCGGCGGGGTTTTACACAGATACGCAGTATTTT. This chain links TRBV9 with TRBJ2-3, with D perhaps matching TRBD2 (6 bases). The CDR3 consists of 15 residues. Germline assignment: CDR1 SGDLS and CDR2 YYNGEE. V dropped 3 bases and J dropped 2 bases, with 13 bases sitting between them. Full variable domain (outside the CDR3, taken from reference TRBV9 and TRBJ2-3): DSGVTQTPKHLITATGQRVTLRCSPRSGDLSVYWYQQSLDQGLQFLIQYYNGEERAKGNILERFSAQQFPDLHSELNLSSLELGDSALYFCASSAAGFYTDTQYFGPGTRLTVL.